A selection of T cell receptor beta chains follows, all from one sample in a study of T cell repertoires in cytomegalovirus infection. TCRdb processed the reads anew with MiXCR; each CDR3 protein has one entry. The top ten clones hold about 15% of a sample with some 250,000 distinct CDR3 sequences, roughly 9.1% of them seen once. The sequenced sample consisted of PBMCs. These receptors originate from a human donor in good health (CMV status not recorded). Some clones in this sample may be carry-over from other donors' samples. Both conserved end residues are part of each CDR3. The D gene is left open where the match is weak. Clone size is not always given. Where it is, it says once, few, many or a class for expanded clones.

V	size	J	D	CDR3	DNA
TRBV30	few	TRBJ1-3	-	CAWSVSHSGNTIYF	TGTGCCTGGAGTGTCAGCCACTCTGGAAACACCATATATTTT
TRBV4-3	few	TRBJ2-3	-	CASSLGLGRTDTQYF	TGCGCCAGCAGCCTGGGACTCGGCAGAACAGATACGCAGTATTTT
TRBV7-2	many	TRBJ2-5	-	CASSLVRKETQYF	TGTGCCAGCAGCTTGGTACGAAAAGAGACCCAGTACTTC
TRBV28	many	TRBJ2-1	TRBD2	CASSWGGRNEQFF	TGTGCCAGCAGCTGGGGGGGGAGGAATGAGCAGTTCTTC
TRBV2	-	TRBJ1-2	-	CARETGNGGYTF	TGTGCCAGGGAAACAGGGAATGGCGGCTACACCTTC
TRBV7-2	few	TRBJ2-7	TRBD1	CASSLKGADYEQYF	TGTGCCAGCAGCTTGAAGGGGGCTGACTACGAGCAGTACTTC
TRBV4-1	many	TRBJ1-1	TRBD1	CASSPGTGTTEAFF	TGCGCCAGCAGCCCTGGGACAGGGACCACTGAAGCTTTCTTT
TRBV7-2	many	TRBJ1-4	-	CASSAAGGPYEKLFF	TGTGCCAGCAGCGCCGCCGGGGGGCCGTATGAAAAACTGTTTTTT
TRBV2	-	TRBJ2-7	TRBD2	CASSALAAGGPQQYF	TGTGCCAGCAGTGCATTGGCAGCGGGAGGGCCGCAGCAGTACTTC
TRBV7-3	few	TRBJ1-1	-	CASSLDRSGTGEAFF	TGTGCCAGCAGCTTAGATCGTTCCGGGACCGGGGAAGCTTTCTTT
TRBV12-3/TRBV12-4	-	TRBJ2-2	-	CASRRLAGELFF	TGTGCCAGCAGGCGACTAGCCGGGGAGCTGTTTTTT
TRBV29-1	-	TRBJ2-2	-	CSVGALGRELFF	TGCAGCGTTGGTGCCCTCGGGCGGGAGCTGTTTTTT
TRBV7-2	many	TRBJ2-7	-	CASSLGAPTYEQYF	TGTGCCAGCAGCTTAGGAGCGCCCACCTACGAGCAGTACTTC
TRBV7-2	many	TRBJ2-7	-	CASSLRSYEQYF	TGTGCCAGCAGCTTACGGTCCTACGAGCAGTACTTC
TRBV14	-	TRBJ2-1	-	CASSHPPGNNEQFF	TGTGCCAGCAGCCACCCCCCGGGGAACAATGAGCAGTTCTTC
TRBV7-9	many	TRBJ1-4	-	CASRRDLGSEKLFF	TGTGCCAGCAGGAGGGACCTTGGGAGTGAAAAACTGTTTTTT
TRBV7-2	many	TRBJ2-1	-	CASSFGQGNEQFF	TGTGCCAGCAGCTTCGGCCAGGGGAATGAGCAGTTCTTC